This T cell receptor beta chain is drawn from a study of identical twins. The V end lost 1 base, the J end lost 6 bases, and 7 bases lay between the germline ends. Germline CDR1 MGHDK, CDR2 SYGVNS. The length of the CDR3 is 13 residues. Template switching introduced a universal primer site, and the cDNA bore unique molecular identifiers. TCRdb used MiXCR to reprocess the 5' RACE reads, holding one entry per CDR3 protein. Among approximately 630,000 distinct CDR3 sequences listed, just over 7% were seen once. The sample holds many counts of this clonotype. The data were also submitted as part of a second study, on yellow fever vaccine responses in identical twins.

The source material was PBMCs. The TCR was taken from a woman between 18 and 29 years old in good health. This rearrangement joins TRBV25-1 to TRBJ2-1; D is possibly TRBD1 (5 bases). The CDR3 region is CASSESRGNEQFF. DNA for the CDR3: TGTGCCAGCAGTGAATCTAGGGGCAATGAGCAGTTCTTC. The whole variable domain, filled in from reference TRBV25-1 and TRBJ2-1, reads EADIYQTPRYLVIGTGKKITLECSQTMGHDKMYWYQQDPGMELHLIHYSYGVNSTEKGDLSSESTVSRIRTEHFPLTLESARPSHTSQYLCASSESRGNEQFFGPGTRLTVL.